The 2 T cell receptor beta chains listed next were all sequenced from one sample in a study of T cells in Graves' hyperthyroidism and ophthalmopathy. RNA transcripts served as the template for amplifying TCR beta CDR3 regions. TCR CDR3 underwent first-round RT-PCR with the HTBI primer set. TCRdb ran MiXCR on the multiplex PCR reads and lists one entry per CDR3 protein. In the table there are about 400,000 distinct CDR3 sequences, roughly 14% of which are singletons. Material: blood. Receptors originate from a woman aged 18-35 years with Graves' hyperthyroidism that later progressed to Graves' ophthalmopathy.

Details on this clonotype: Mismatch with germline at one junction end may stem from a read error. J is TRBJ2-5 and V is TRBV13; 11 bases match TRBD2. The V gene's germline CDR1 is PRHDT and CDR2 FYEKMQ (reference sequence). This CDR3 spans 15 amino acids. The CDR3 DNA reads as TGTGCCAGCAGCTTTAGCGGGAGGGCCGCCGAGACCCCGTACTTC. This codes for CASSFSGRAAETPYF.

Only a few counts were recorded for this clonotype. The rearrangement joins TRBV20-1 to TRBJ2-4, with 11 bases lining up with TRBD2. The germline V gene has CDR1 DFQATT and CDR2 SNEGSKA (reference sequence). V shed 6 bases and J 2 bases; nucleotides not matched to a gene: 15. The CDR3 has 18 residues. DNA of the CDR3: TGCAGTGCAGATACTAGCGGGAGCGTTGATAGGTCCAAAAACATTCAGTACTTC. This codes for CSADTSGSVDRSKNIQYF.